This TCR beta chain is drawn from a study of siplizumab effects on memory and regulatory T cells. Regarding the study as a whole: Researchers could map only a minor fraction of alloreactive clones to unstimulated subsets. It seemed that naive T cells were more diverse than memory cells and were major contributors to the alloresponse. Siplizumab produced a significant drop in alloreactive sequences attributable to unstimulated CD4+ memory cells. Confirmation that proliferating Tregs from siplizumab cultures had suppressive function was not obtained.

Concerning this clone: Its matching antigen is unknown.

Trimming removed 4 bases at V and 6 bases at J, with 8 bases between. This CDR3 is built from 12 residues. Germline V CDR1 and CDR2: SGHNT, YYREEE (reference sequence). Assay: immunoSEQ multiplex PCR; the TCRdb copy retains only in-frame clones and omits some. The data show tens of thousands of clones, with around 94% seen just once and 0.3% held by the top ten. The sample taken for sequencing was non-Treg CD4+ T cells sorted from blood. This chain links TRBV5-4 with TRBJ2-1; possible D gene TRBD2, 6 bases. This TCR came from a human donor in good health. Written as DNA, the CDR3 is TGTGCCAGCAGCGTTAGCGGCAATGAGCAGTTCTTC. It is translated as CASSVSGNEQFF. Variable domain in full (rest from reference TRBV5-4 and TRBJ2-1): ETGVTQSPTHLIKTRGQQVTLRCSSQSGHNTVSWYQQALGQGPQFIFQYYREEENGRGNFPPRFSGLQFPNYSSELNVNALELDDSALYLCASSVSGNEQFFGPGTRLTVL.